This T cell receptor beta chain was sequenced during a study of PD-1 blockade in mismatch repair-deficient tumors. Looking at the study overall: Enrolled about 2013-2016, patients had progressing, pretreated mismatch repair-deficient cancers of about twelve types.

This clone has only one observation. Its cognate antigen is unknown. The protocol was immunoSEQ multiplex PCR, while the TCRdb copy is restricted to in-frame clones and leaves out a portion. The sample yields some 51,000 clones, around 85% seen once. Broader study findings: Tumor-resident clones, often absent from pretreatment blood, expanded after pembrolizumab and then contracted.

The V gene's germline CDR1 is GTSNPN and CDR2 SVGIG (reference sequence). Trimming pared 2 bases from V and 2 bases from J, leaving 11 bases between. This CDR3 is built from 14 residues. The specimen was peripheral blood, collected approximately 18 weeks after starting pembrolizumab. The chain links TRBV30 to TRBJ2-3, with D maybe TRBD1 (6 bases). This clonotype originated in an adult with mismatch repair-deficient cancer. The CDR3 is CAWSNGQYTDTQYF. The CDR3 DNA reads TGTGCCTGGAGTAATGGACAGTACACAGATACGCAGTATTTT. Complete variable domain (other parts from reference TRBV30 and TRBJ2-3): SQTIHQWPATLVQPVGSPLSLECTVEGTSNPNLYWYRQAAGRGLQLLFYSVGIGQISSEVPQNLSASRPQDRQFILSSKKLLLSDSGFYLCAWSNGQYTDTQYFGPGTRLTVL.